This T cell receptor (beta chain) originates from a study of blood T cell repertoires in COVID-19. Data came from immunoSEQ multiplex PCR; TCRdb stores just in-frame clones and leaves some out. The data show roughly 45,000 clones, 82% seen once. Looked up from germline, CDR1 is SGHRS and CDR2 is YFSETQ. Trimming removed 0 bases from V and 4 bases from J, with 11 bases in between. CDR3 length: 15 residues. The chain couples TRBV5-1 to TRBJ1-3; D is unclear. This sequence originates from a woman aged 55-75 years with acute or convalescent COVID-19. Source material: peripheral blood. The CDR3 DNA reads as TGCGCCAGCAGCTTGGAGGCCGCGGGGGGAAACACCATATATTTT. Amino acid sequence: CASSLEAAGGNTIYF.